This T cell receptor (beta chain) was sequenced during a study of T cells in Graves' hyperthyroidism and ophthalmopathy (dated by TCRdb to the late 2010s). Concerning the study at large: Peripheral blood was sampled at the time of initial diagnosis, prior to any treatment. To identify distinguishing TCR V-J signatures, a discovery cohort of roughly 100 patients was used, comprising 40 to 45 with Graves' ophthalmopathy and some 60 with stable Graves' hyperthyroidism. Whether ophthalmopathy could be predicted prospectively was tested in an independent validation cohort made up of under 20 hyperthyroidism patients plus 17 patients who later progressed to ophthalmopathy. The approximately 90 discovery patients were randomly split 7:3 into training and test sets. In addition, the study compared T-cell repertoires in thyroid tissue and in blood from roughly six Graves' hyperthyroidism patients. After sampling, hyperthyroidism patients received methimazole starting at 30 mg daily, and ophthalmopathy patients received high-dose intravenous methylprednisolone. The paper reports TCR Vbeta CDR3 sequencing of approximately 130 peripheral blood samples: under 45 ophthalmopathy, under 80 hyperthyroidism and around 17 progressor patients.

Moderately to severely active disease, a Clinical Activity Score of at least 3, a NOSPECS grade of at least 4, and a duration under 3 months were present in ophthalmopathy patients. Patients with uncontrolled infections, other autoimmune diseases, pregnancy or lactation were excluded. Diagnoses were established on the basis of clinical symptoms, serum thyroxine and TRAb, thyroid ultrasound, and orbital computed tomography. PBMCs were isolated from about 9 ml of fresh peripheral blood by Ficoll-Paque density gradient centrifugation. Total RNA was extracted with Trizol reagent, and quality was checked on an Agilent 2100 Bioanalyzer. The CDR3 runs 12 amino acids, cysteine and phenylalanine included. CDR3 DNA is the only sequence kept; it has 36 bases, read in frame from the first base. V is reduced by 3 bases and J by 9 bases, leaving a spacing of 10 bases between them. CDR1 and CDR2, per the germline V gene (reference sequence), are SGHAT and FQDESV.

TCR beta CDR3 regions were amplified from RNA transcripts. For the first round of RT-PCR on the TCR CDR3, the HTBI primer set was used together with the Qiagen OneStep RT-PCR kit. Libraries were constructed in a second round of multiplex PCR, after which size selection and purification were performed. Paired-end sequencing of the libraries was performed with 100 bp reads on an Illumina HiSeq2000. The study's processing was this. SOAPnuke was used to process the raw data, throwing out any read that contained adapters or uncalled bases, had a mean Phred below 15, or lacked an exact constant-primer or identifier match. COPE v1.2.5 was used to merge high-quality paired reads, and clonotypes were defined as unique nucleotide sequences. MiTCR v1.1 was used to align clonotypes to the IMGT TRBV, TRBD and TRBJ reference segments. The analysis included only V-J combinations with a frequency above 0.0001, which together covered 98% to 99.2% of the repertoires. The TCS score was defined as F50 (clonal expansion) divided by E x V (chaos), with BLOSUM62-based TCRdist calculated between CDR3 peptides within each V-J. Welch's t-statistics and random forest reduced 514 V-J features to 13, which were used in a naive Bayes classifier (R e1071). Starting from the raw public reads, TCRdb applied fastp trimming at Q25, assembled clones with MiXCR and retained in-frame beta chains. Each entry is one CDR3 protein sequence, shown with its most common DNA and genes. The V and J calls were determined by TCRdb, not by the authors. This sample holds about 600,000 distinct CDR3 sequences; around 14% were observed only once. The ten top clones hold around 7% of the sample.

This clonotype was seen ten or more times. Which antigen it targets is not known. The sample holds no much larger clone one base away, and base qualities are not on file. Findings and caveats that apply to the study as a whole: Sample size was not statistically predetermined, and blinding of investigators to group allocation was not performed. Most expanded thyroid clonotypes (frequency above 0.001) were also detected in blood, suggesting blood repertoires may reflect thyroid immune responses. During validation, the model predicted progression to ophthalmopathy a median of about 5.9 months ahead of onset, with more than 60% sensitivity and roughly 75% specificity. A model built on a 13 V-J signature distinguished ophthalmopathy from stable hyperthyroidism, reaching 85% to 90% sensitivity and about 81% specificity in cross-validation and 80%/75% in testing.

This receptor was obtained from a woman between 18 and 30 years old with Graves' ophthalmopathy. Specimen: blood. In this chain, TRBV11-1 is recombined with TRBJ2-3; TRBD1 is a possible D gene, resting on 5 matching bases. The CDR3 protein: CASSFKGATQYF. The DNA reads TGTGCCAGCAGCTTTAAAGGGGCCACGCAGTATTTT.